A single sample is the source of the 21 T cell receptor beta chains below, sequenced in a study of cytomegalovirus exposure and HLA in healthy donors. 60 Vbeta and 13 Jbeta primers were used in PCR. Assay used: immunoSEQ multiplex PCR; TCRdb lists only in-frame clones, some missing. The sample shows 100,000 to 150,000 clones, over 65% of them seen only once. The sample was PBMCs. Receptors were obtained from a man younger than 45 in good health and CMV-seropositive.

The V gene is TRBV11-3, the J gene TRBJ2-1; TRBD1 matches 9 bases. CDR3 size: 16 residues. The germline gives CDR1 SGHNT, CDR2 YENEEA. The J segment lost 6 bases and the V segment lost 0 bases, leaving 6 bases of the junction unmatched. The CDR3 DNA is TGTGCCAGCAGCTTAGACCCCCGGACAGGGGCCAATGAGCAGTTCTTC. Translated: CASSLDPRTGANEQFF.

This rearrangement joins TRBV11-2 to TRBJ2-5; tentatively, D is TRBD2 (6 bases). CDR1 is SGHAT and CDR2 is FQNNGV in the germline V gene. The germline V and J ends were trimmed by 0 bases and 2 bases, with 10 bases remaining between them. The CDR3 contains 15 residues. The CDR3 nucleotides read TGTGCCAGCAGCTTAGAGACGGGGACTCAAGAGACCCAGTACTTC. Its protein product is CASSLETGTQETQYF.

The rearrangement uses TRBV7-9 and TRBJ2-7; 10 bases fit TRBD1. V was pared by 8 bases and J by 5 bases, with 9 bases of the junction left unmatched. The germline CDR1 and CDR2 sequences are SEHNR and FQNEAQ (reference sequence). This CDR3 contains 14 residues. As DNA, the CDR3 is TGTGCCAGCTCGGGACAGGGGAAATTCCACGAGCAGTACTTC. This translates into CASSGQGKFHEQYF.

CDR3 loop: CASSMVRGGYNEQFF. DNA for the CDR3: TGTGCCAGCAGTATGGTGAGGGGGGGCTACAATGAGCAGTTCTTC. The chain combines TRBV6-4 with TRBJ2-1, with a possible D match to TRBD2 (7 bases). V lost 5 bases, J lost 3 bases, and 14 bases lay in between. CDR1 MRHNA and CDR2 SNTAGT come from the germline V gene. There are 15 residues in the CDR3.

The V gene is TRBV6-5, the J gene TRBJ2-3, with TRBD2 matching over 7 bases. V gave up 4 bases and J gave up 2 bases; unmatched junction bases: 9. The CDR3 sequence is 16 residues long. The V gene's germline CDR1 is MNHEY and CDR2 SVGAGI. CDR3 coding DNA: TGTGCCAGCAGTTGGGGGGGGGTAGCGTCCACAGATACGCAGTATTTT. This codes for CASSWGGVASTDTQYF.

The genes are TRBV27 and TRBJ1-1; 9 positions agree with TRBD1. J lost 10 bases, V lost 4 bases, and 13 bases had no gene match. Germline CDR1 reads MNHEY; CDR2 reads SMNVEV (reference sequence). This CDR3 is built from 15 residues. CDR3 DNA sequence: TGTGCCAGCAGTTCCCCCGAGCGGGACAGGGACTTAGCTTTCTTT. Its protein is CASSSPERDRDLAFF.

The rearrangement joins TRBV5-6 to TRBJ2-3, with 7 positions matching TRBD1. Germline V gene sequence: CDR1 SGHDT, CDR2 YYEEEE. The CDR3 sequence is 14 residues long. The V segment lost 4 bases and the J segment 2 bases; nucleotides outside the gene matches: 4. Here the CDR3 DNA reads TGTGCCAGCAGCAGGGACAGCTTCACAGATACGCAGTATTTT. Its translation: CASSRDSFTDTQYF. Filled out from reference TRBV5-6 and TRBJ2-3, the complete variable domain reads DAGVTQSPTHLIKTRGQQVTLRCSPKSGHDTVSWYQQALGQGPQFIFQYYEEEERQRGNFPDRFSGHQFPNYSSELNVNALLLGDSALYLCASSRDSFTDTQYFGPGTRLTVL.

The chain uses TRBV28 and TRBJ1-2; TRBD1 matches at 7 bases. From germline, CDR1 is MDHEN and CDR2 SYDVKM. The CDR3 contains 17 residues. V was pared by 6 bases and J by 3 bases, with 16 bases of the junction left unmatched. The CDR3 DNA reads as TGTGCCAGCAGCCCCACCCCGGGACAGCCGCTCCACTATGGCTACACCTTC. It encodes CASSPTPGQPLHYGYTF.

The chain uses TRBV27 and TRBJ2-1, with 7 bases identical to TRBD1. V lost 3 bases and J lost 6; bases outside the gene matches: 8. Germline CDR1 is MNHEY and CDR2 is SMNVEV (reference sequence). CDR3 size: 15 residues. The chain's CDR3 is CASSLGQSELNEQFF. The CDR3 DNA reads TGTGCCAGCAGTTTGGGACAGAGCGAACTCAATGAGCAGTTCTTC.

This chain uses TRBV28 with TRBJ1-5, with D possibly TRBD1 on 6 matching bases. Trimming cost V 10 bases and J 7 bases, with 17 bases left between them. Germline CDR1 is MDHEN and CDR2 is SYDVKM. This CDR3 has 13 residues. CDR3 loop: CATWGGGSQPQHF. The CDR3 nucleotides read TGTGCCACCTGGGGGGGCGGTAGCCAGCCCCAGCATTTT.

The chain employs TRBV9 and TRBJ2-1; TRBD2 agrees at 7 bases. The CDR3 sequence is 14 residues long. V was pared by 6 bases and J by 1 base, with 4 bases of the junction left unmatched. Germline V gene sequence: CDR1 SGDLS, CDR2 YYNGEE. The CDR3, as DNA: TGTGCCAGCACCCTAGCGGATTCCTACAATGAGCAGTTCTTC. Translation gives CASTLADSYNEQFF. Complete variable domain (other parts from reference TRBV9 and TRBJ2-1): DSGVTQTPKHLITATGQRVTLRCSPRSGDLSVYWYQQSLDQGLQFLIQYYNGEERAKGNILERFSAQQFPDLHSELNLSSLELGDSALYFCASTLADSYNEQFFGPGTRLTVL.

The chain employs TRBV10-3 and TRBJ1-3, with D unclear. The V gene's germline CDR1 is ENHRY and CDR2 SYGVKD. CDR3 length: 13 amino acids. Trimming took 8 bases from V and 0 from J, leaving 8 bases between them. The CDR3 reads CAIFPNSGNTIYF. CDR3 DNA sequence: TGTGCCATCTTCCCAAACTCTGGAAACACCATATATTTT.

This chain links TRBV27 with TRBJ2-2, with TRBD1 matching 10 bases. Losses at the gene ends were 8 bases for V and 4 bases for J; bases not matched to a gene: 4. Germline V CDR1 and CDR2: MNHEY, SMNVEV (reference sequence). The length of the CDR3 is 14 residues. This CDR3 is CASRDRGLTGELFF. In nucleotides, the CDR3 is TGTGCCAGCCGTGACAGGGGGCTCACCGGGGAGCTGTTTTTT.

The chain links TRBV4-2 to TRBJ2-7; possibly TRBD2 for D (5 bases). Trimming removed 0 bases from V and 2 bases from J, with 11 bases in between. CDR3 length equals 15 residues. Germline values: CDR1 LGHNA, CDR2 YNFKEQ. For the CDR3, the DNA is TGTGCCAGCAGCCAAGATTTTAGCGCTACCTACGAGCAGTACTTC. Amino acids: CASSQDFSATYEQYF.

The genes are TRBV19 and TRBJ2-3; unclear D gene. CDR3 length: 13 amino acids. The V gene lost 4 bases and the J gene lost 2 bases, with 7 bases spanning the gap. Germline loops: CDR1 LNHDA, CDR2 SQIVND (reference sequence). Written as DNA, the CDR3 is TGTGCCAGTAGTAGCAGTCCCACAGATACGCAGTATTTT. Protein product: CASSSSPTDTQYF. Filled out from reference TRBV19 and TRBJ2-3, the complete variable domain reads DGGITQSPKYLFRKEGQNVTLSCEQNLNHDAMYWYRQDPGQGLRLIYYSQIVNDFQKGDIAEGYSVSREKKESFPLTVTSAQKNPTAFYLCASSSSPTDTQYFGPGTRLTVL.

This clone was recorded only once. This chain links TRBV4-2 with TRBJ2-2; perhaps TRBD2 as D (5 bases). V was pared by 0 bases and J by 6 bases, with 8 bases between. Germline-derived CDR1 and CDR2 are LGHNA and YNFKEQ. CDR3 length: 14 amino acids. The CDR3 reads CASSQDRGPGELFF. In DNA form, the CDR3 reads TGTGCCAGCAGCCAAGATCGAGGGCCCGGGGAGCTGTTTTTT.

The V call is TRBV7-3, the J call TRBJ2-1; unclear D gene. Germline CDR1 and CDR2: SGHTA and FQGTGA. CDR3 length: 15 residues. V lost 2 bases and J 0 bases, leaving 8 bases between the germline ends. CDR3 amino acids: CASSLQPSSYNEQFF. CDR3 bases: TGTGCCAGCAGCTTACAACCGAGCTCCTACAATGAGCAGTTCTTC.

This chain joins TRBV7-6 and TRBJ1-1, with D perhaps TRBD1 (6 bases). Trimming took 3 bases from V and 3 from J, leaving 11 bases between them. Germline V lookup: CDR1 SGHVS, CDR2 FNYEAQ. The CDR3 extends over 14 amino acids. CDR3 protein: CASSFSDSHTEAFF. For the CDR3, the DNA is TGTGCCAGCAGCTTTTCGGACAGCCACACTGAAGCTTTCTTT. The full variable domain, with the rest looked up from reference TRBV7-6 and TRBJ1-1, is GAGVSQSPRYKVTKRGQDVALRCDPISGHVSLYWYRQALGQGPEFLTYFNYEAQQDKSGLPNDRFSAERPEGSISTLTIQRTEQRDSAMYRCASSFSDSHTEAFFGQGTRLTVV.

The gene calls are TRBV5-1 and TRBJ2-5, with TRBD1 matching 12 bases. The CDR3 is made up of 16 amino acids. J gave up 5 bases and V 4 bases, and 9 bases lay outside the gene matches. Germline lookup yields CDR1 SGHRS and CDR2 YFSETQ. CDR3 bases: TGCGCCAGCAGCGATCCGGGACAGGGGGCCGATGAGACCCAGTACTTC. Encoded protein: CASSDPGQGADETQYF.

Only one count was recorded for this clone. The chain links TRBV5-6 to TRBJ1-1; TRBD1 matches 7 bases. V lost 3 bases and J lost 3; bases outside the gene matches: 8. The CDR3 has 15 amino acids. The germline gives CDR1 SGHDT, CDR2 YYEEEE. The CDR3: CASSYDRDWDTEAFF. The CDR3 coding sequence is TGTGCCAGCAGCTATGACAGGGATTGGGACACTGAAGCTTTCTTT.

The chain employs TRBV13 and TRBJ2-4, with D hard to call. Trimming removed 4 bases from V and 0 bases from J, with 16 bases in between. CDR3 size: 17 residues. CDR1 PRHDT and CDR2 FYEKMQ come from the germline V gene (reference sequence). CDR3 sequence reads: CASSSTSHSLAKNIQYF. CDR3 DNA: TGTGCCAGCAGCTCCACCTCTCACAGCCTAGCCAAAAACATTCAGTACTTC. Filled out from reference TRBV13 and TRBJ2-4, the complete variable domain reads AAGVIQSPRHLIKEKRETATLKCYPIPRHDTVYWYQQGPGQDPQFLISFYEKMQSDKGSIPDRFSAQQFSDYHSELNMSSLELGDSALYFCASSSTSHSLAKNIQYFGAGTRLSVL.